The 17 T cell receptor beta chains below come from one sample, sequenced in a study of cytomegalovirus exposure and HLA in healthy donors (dated by TCRdb to the late 2010s). Libraries came from the immunoSEQ multiplex PCR assay. For the multiplex PCR, a mixture combining 60 forward primers for TCR Vbeta segments and 13 reverse primers for TCR Jbeta segments was used. The immuneACCESS repertoire file appears here via TCRdb, limited to in-frame rearrangements. These files lack a portion of the clones; in checked studies, under half of the deficit traces to unresolved V genes, and the cause of the others is not known. This sample holds around 67,000 clones; approximately 78% were observed only once. 7.8% of the sample rests with the top ten. The sequenced sample consisted of PBMCs. These receptor sequences come from a young man in good health and CMV-seropositive.

J is TRBJ1-2 and V is TRBV29-1; D is uncertain. Germline-derived CDR1 and CDR2 are SQVTM and ANQGSEA. Deletions cut 7 bases from V and 7 bases from J, with 16 bases between. The CDR3 totals 12 residues. CDR3 in amino acids: CSASIPGSGYTF. As DNA, the CDR3 is TGCAGCGCATCCATTCCGGGATCTGGCTACACCTTC.

V usage is TRBV2 and J usage is TRBJ1-5; tentative D call: TRBD1 (6 bases). The CDR3 length is 16 residues. The germline V gene encodes CDR1 SNHLY and CDR2 FYNNEI. V was pared by 5 bases and J by 1 base, with 15 bases between. For the CDR3, the DNA is TGTGCCAGCAGTCTACAGGGCCCGCAGAGCAATCAGCCCCAGCATTTT. Its translation is CASSLQGPQSNQPQHF. The full variable domain, rest sourced from reference TRBV2 and TRBJ1-5, is EPEVTQTPSHQVTQMGQEVILRCVPISNHLYFYWYRQILGQKVEFLVSFYNNEISEKSEIFDDQFSVERPDGSNFTLKIRSTKLEDSAMYFCASSLQGPQSNQPQHFGDGTRLSIL.

This rearrangement joins TRBV28 to TRBJ2-1; perhaps TRBD1 as D (5 bases). CDR1 and CDR2 from the germline V gene are MDHEN and SYDVKM. Deletions cut 6 bases from V and 10 bases from J, with 13 bases between. The CDR3 has 12 amino acids. The CDR3 coding sequence is TGTGCCAGCAGCGCGCAGGGTTACGAGCAGTTCTTC. Its translation is CASSAQGYEQFF.

The J gene is TRBJ2-2, the V gene TRBV4-1; the match to TRBD2 covers 8 bases. Germline V gene sequence: CDR1 MGHRA, CDR2 YSYEKL. This CDR3 is 16 amino acids long. V trimming: 1 base; J trimming: 4 bases; junction bases outside the gene matches: 5. The CDR3 loop is CASSQVPGGVTGELFF. CDR3 in DNA: TGCGCCAGCAGCCAAGTCCCGGGAGGGGTCACCGGGGAGCTGTTTTTT.

This chain links TRBV5-5 with TRBJ2-7, with TRBD1 matching 12 bases. The CDR3 has 14 amino acids. Germline V gives CDR1 SGHKS, CDR2 YYEKEE (reference sequence). With 3 bases clipped from V and 5 bases from J, the junction kept 3 bases outside the gene matches. CDR3 bases: TGTGCCAGCAGCTCCGGGACAGGGGGCAACGAGCAGTACTTC. Its protein product is CASSSGTGGNEQYF.

This clone was observed once. This sequence joins TRBV30 and TRBJ1-2; D is ambiguous. The ends were cut back, 4 bases at V and 6 bases at J, with 12 bases in the middle. The CDR3 is 12 amino acids. Germline-derived CDR1 and CDR2 are GTSNPN and SVGIG (reference sequence). CDR3 residues: CAWTSQLHGYTF. CDR3 nucleotides: TGTGCCTGGACTTCACAGCTTCATGGCTACACCTTC.

The V and J genes are TRBV28 and TRBJ1-1, with D hard to call. In germline, CDR1 is MDHEN, CDR2 SYDVKM. With 1 base removed from V and 0 bases from J, the gap between germline ends came to 9 bases. The CDR3 extends over 15 amino acids. The CDR3 is CASSLSVPVNTEAFF. The CDR3, as DNA: TGTGCCAGCAGTTTATCGGTACCCGTGAACACTGAAGCTTTCTTT.

This chain links TRBV14 with TRBJ2-1, with TRBD2 matching 9 bases. Germline values: CDR1 SGHDN, CDR2 FVKESK. J gave up 4 bases and V 3 bases, and 4 bases lay outside the gene matches. CDR3 length equals 15 residues. CDR3 sequence: CASSQAGGPYNEQFF. The CDR3 DNA follows: TGTGCCAGCAGCCAGGCGGGGGGGCCTTACAATGAGCAGTTCTTC.

The chain carries TRBV4-1 and TRBJ1-2; 8 nucleotides agree with TRBD1. V lost 4 bases to trimming and J lost 3 bases; unmatched junction nucleotides: 1. The V gene's germline CDR1 is MGHRA and CDR2 YSYEKL. This CDR3 comprises 13 residues. This chain's CDR3 is CASSLTGDYGYTF. The CDR3, as DNA: TGCGCCAGCAGCCTGACAGGGGACTATGGCTACACCTTC.

This chain connects TRBV9 to TRBJ2-3, with D maybe TRBD2 (7 bases). The CDR3 covers 16 residues. Germline V gives CDR1 SGDLS, CDR2 YYNGEE. Trimming pared 1 base from V and 2 bases from J, leaving 14 bases between. CDR3 DNA: TGTGCCAGCAGCGTACTTGCGGGGGCGGTCACAGATACGCAGTATTTT. Translation gives CASSVLAGAVTDTQYF. The whole variable domain, filled in from reference TRBV9 and TRBJ2-3, reads DSGVTQTPKHLITATGQRVTLRCSPRSGDLSVYWYQQSLDQGLQFLIQYYNGEERAKGNILERFSAQQFPDLHSELNLSSLELGDSALYFCASSVLAGAVTDTQYFGPGTRLTVL.

The chain joins TRBV7-8 to TRBJ1-6; 7 bases agree with TRBD1. This CDR3 is 15 amino acids long. V trimming: 5 bases; J trimming: 10 bases; junction bases outside the gene matches: 11. From germline, CDR1 is SGHVS and CDR2 FQNEAQ. In DNA, the CDR3 is TGTGCCAGCAGCCCAGCAGGGGGAGGATGGTCACCCCTCCACTTT. Amino acid sequence: CASSPAGGGWSPLHF.

The chain employs TRBV6-1 and TRBJ1-5; maybe TRBD1 (5 bases). V shed 8 bases and J shed 6 bases, with 17 bases lying between them. The germline V gene has CDR1 MNHNS and CDR2 SASEGT. This CDR3 comprises 14 residues. CDR3 nucleotide sequence: TGTGCCAGCCGGGTCGGGAGGGACTTTCAGCCCCAGCATTTT. This translates into CASRVGRDFQPQHF.

The chain has TRBV5-1 and TRBJ1-3; 11 nucleotides match TRBD1. The germline gives CDR1 SGHRS, CDR2 YFSETQ. CDR3 length equals 14 residues. J gave up 8 bases and V 4 bases, and 5 bases lay outside the gene matches. The CDR3, as DNA: TGCGCCAGCAGCGTCGGGACAGGGGGAGACACCATATATTTT. As protein: CASSVGTGGDTIYF.

The rearrangement joins TRBV28 to TRBJ2-7, with 12 bases matching TRBD1. CDR1 MDHEN and CDR2 SYDVKM come from the germline V gene. Trimming removed 6 bases from V and 9 bases from J; junction bases left unmatched: 12. This CDR3 is built from 15 residues. This chain's CDR3 is CASSSGTGGRKGQYF. The DNA of the CDR3 is TGTGCCAGCAGCTCCGGGACAGGGGGCAGAAAGGGGCAGTACTTC.

This chain connects TRBV6-5 to TRBJ1-6, with 7 bases identical to TRBD1. J lost 5 bases, V lost 2 bases, and 3 bases had no gene match. Germline V gives CDR1 MNHEY, CDR2 SVGAGI. This CDR3 contains 15 residues. CDR3 coding DNA: TGTGCCAGCAGTTACGATGGACAGGATAATTCACCCCTCCACTTT. Its translation is CASSYDGQDNSPLHF.

The genes are TRBV9 and TRBJ2-3; the match to TRBD1 covers 9 bases. Unmatched junction bases numbered 9, after V lost 4 bases and J lost 3 bases. The length of the CDR3 is 16 residues. Per the germline V gene, CDR1 is SGDLS and CDR2 is YYNGEE. CDR3 in DNA: TGTGCCAGCAGCCTGCGGGACAGGGCGATGACAGATACGCAGTATTTT. The encoded protein is CASSLRDRAMTDTQYF.

The rearrangement links TRBV2 to TRBJ2-7, with no clear D. V lost 2 bases to trimming and J lost 3 bases, with 8 bases between them. CDR1 is SNHLY and CDR2 is FYNNEI in the germline V gene. CDR3 length: 13 residues. CDR3 DNA: TGTGCCAGCAGTGAACAGGTAAACTACGAGCAGTACTTC. The encoded protein is CASSEQVNYEQYF.